This T cell receptor (beta chain) was captured by sequencing in a study of CD8 T cells in ankylosing spondylitis. Overall study findings and caveats: For ankylosing spondylitis blood, a TCR beta motif of 7 or 8 highly homologous variants appeared characteristic. There was reportedly significant enrichment of clones that were disease-linked in matched ankylosing spondylitis synovial fluid.

TCRdb processed the 5' RACE reads anew with MiXCR; each CDR3 protein has one entry. The table records about 450,000 distinct CDR3 sequences, 25% to 30% of them present only once. V dropped 2 bases and J dropped 8 bases, with 12 bases sitting between them. This CDR3 is built from 13 residues. Germline-derived CDR1 and CDR2 are SGHNT and YENEEA. A word on this clonotype: Antigen: not known.

Sequenced material: blood, either unsorted or a sorted T cell fraction (not recorded which). The receptor was derived from a male donor with ankylosing spondylitis. The J gene is TRBJ1-1, the V gene TRBV11-3, with a tentative D call TRBD1 (5 bases). The CDR3 loop reads CASSLPRTREAFF. DNA for the CDR3: TGTGCCAGCAGCTTACCCCGGACAAGAGAAGCTTTCTTT. Drawing the rest from reference TRBV11-3 and TRBJ1-1, the complete variable domain is EAGVVQSPRYKIIEKKQPVAFWCNPISGHNTLYWYLQNLGQGPELLIRYENEEAVDDSQLPKDRFSAERLKGVDSTLKIQPAELGDSAVYLCASSLPRTREAFFGQGTRLTVV.